A single sample gave rise to the 31 T cell receptor beta chains below, sequenced in a study of cytomegalovirus exposure and HLA in healthy donors. PCR was performed using 60 Vbeta and 13 Jbeta primers. Libraries were prepared by immunoSEQ multiplex PCR; TCRdb keeps only in-frame clonotypes and omits some of them. The repertoire holds approximately 52,000 clones, with over 65% as singletons. The specimen was PBMCs. These receptors were obtained from a man in his forties in good health and CMV-seropositive.

The rearrangement joins TRBV7-9 to TRBJ1-6; perhaps TRBD1 as D (6 bases). The CDR3 is 16 residues long. V was clipped by 1 base and J by 7 bases, with 14 bases between them. The germline gives CDR1 SEHNR, CDR2 FQNEAQ (reference sequence). This CDR3 is CASSLGVGGDNSPLHF. DNA of the CDR3: TGTGCCAGCAGCTTAGGGGTAGGGGGGGACAATTCACCCCTCCACTTT.

This clone was detected only a few times. This rearrangement joins TRBV19 to TRBJ2-3, with a tentative D call TRBD2 (7 bases). Trimming shortened V by 6 bases and J by 10 bases, and 17 bases separated the two germline ends. Germline-derived CDR1 and CDR2 are LNHDA and SQIVND (reference sequence). The CDR3 loop spans 13 amino acids. The CDR3 protein is CASRAGASSAQYF. The CDR3, as DNA: TGTGCCAGTAGGGCGGGGGCCTCCTCAGCGCAGTATTTT.

This chain links TRBV18 with TRBJ2-1; 11 bases match TRBD2. After removal of 3 bases from V and 5 bases from J, the junction contained 6 bases not matched to a gene. The CDR3 is 16 amino acids. In germline, CDR1 is KGHSH, CDR2 LQKENI. The CDR3 spells CASSPTLAGGDNEQFF. CDR3 coding DNA: TGTGCCAGCTCACCTACTCTAGCGGGGGGAGACAATGAGCAGTTCTTC.

This clone has just a few counts. V and J are TRBV29-1 and TRBJ2-7; D not certain. The CDR3 sequence is 13 residues long. V lost 0 bases to trimming and J lost 4 bases, with 10 bases between them. Per the germline V gene, CDR1 is SQVTM and CDR2 is ANQGSEA. The CDR3 DNA reads as TGCAGCGTTGAAGATAATATGGCTTACGAGCAGTACTTC. Translation gives CSVEDNMAYEQYF.

V usage is TRBV9 and J usage is TRBJ2-3, with a tentative D call TRBD2 (5 bases). The germline V gene has CDR1 SGDLS and CDR2 YYNGEE. The CDR3 totals 16 residues. Trimming left V 3 bases short and J 3 bases short, with 17 bases between. CDR3 protein: CASSAFALGGTDTQYF. DNA for the CDR3: TGTGCCAGCAGCGCTTTTGCCCTAGGCGGGACAGATACGCAGTATTTT. Full variable domain (outside the CDR3, taken from reference TRBV9 and TRBJ2-3): DSGVTQTPKHLITATGQRVTLRCSPRSGDLSVYWYQQSLDQGLQFLIQYYNGEERAKGNILERFSAQQFPDLHSELNLSSLELGDSALYFCASSAFALGGTDTQYFGPGTRLTVL.

The DNA of the CDR3 is TGTGCCAGCAGCCAAGGGCGAGCGGGGGCAGATACGCAGTATTTT. Translation: CASSQGRAGADTQYF. This chain links TRBV4-2 with TRBJ2-3, with 8 bases aligning to TRBD2. Germline CDR1 is LGHNA and CDR2 is YNFKEQ. The V gene end was trimmed by 1 base and the J gene end by 4 bases; junction bases not matched to a gene: 4. The CDR3 sequence is 15 residues long.

This clone was picked up one time. The rearrangement joins TRBV5-6 to TRBJ1-4; 10 bases match TRBD1. Losses at the gene ends were 0 bases for V and 7 bases for J; bases not matched to a gene: 3. CDR1 and CDR2 (germline): SGHDT, YYEEEE. This CDR3 has 15 amino acids. CDR3 DNA sequence: TGTGCCAGCAGCTTGGGGGGACAGGGGAGTGAAAAACTGTTTTTT. It is translated as CASSLGGQGSEKLFF.

Only one count was recorded for this clone. V usage is TRBV11-2 and J usage is TRBJ2-7; TRBD1 aligns across 7 bases. This CDR3 contains 16 residues. The J segment lost 4 bases and the V segment lost 0 bases, leaving 9 bases of the junction unmatched. Germline V CDR1 and CDR2: SGHAT, FQNNGV. In nucleotides, the CDR3 is TGTGCCAGCAGCTTAGAAGGGGGACAGTTAGAATACGAGCAGTACTTC. Residues: CASSLEGGQLEYEQYF.

This clone was seen a single time. The rearrangement uses TRBV4-1 and TRBJ2-7, with 11 bases lining up with TRBD1. The ends lost 8 bases at V and 4 bases at J; junction bases unmatched: 7. Germline-derived CDR1 and CDR2 are MGHRA and YSYEKL. The CDR3 spans 14 residues. The CDR3 region has the DNA TGCGCCAGCGAATTGGACAGGGGGCAATACGAGCAGTACTTC. It codes for CASELDRGQYEQYF.

The chain uses TRBV6-5 and TRBJ2-7; the D gene is possibly TRBD1 (6 bases). The V end was cut by 4 bases, the J end by 1 base, with 14 bases between. Per the germline V gene, CDR1 is MNHEY and CDR2 is SVGAGI. CDR3 length equals 15 residues. The CDR3 DNA follows: TGTGCCAGCAGTTTACGGACAGAGGGATCCTACGAGCAGTACTTC. Amino acid sequence: CASSLRTEGSYEQYF.

The genes are TRBV10-2 and TRBJ2-3; 7 positions match TRBD1. V trimming: 8 bases; J trimming: 0 bases; junction bases outside the gene matches: 8. This CDR3 region has 15 residues. Per germline, CDR1 WSHSY and CDR2 SAAADI. The CDR3, as DNA: TGCGCCAGCCCTCAGGGGGACACTAGCACAGATACGCAGTATTTT. Protein: CASPQGDTSTDTQYF.

This chain uses TRBV12-5 with TRBJ1-1, with a tentative D call TRBD1 (5 bases). CDR1 and CDR2 (germline): LGHNT, FRNRAP. V lost 1 base and J 4 bases, leaving 10 bases between the germline ends. CDR3 length: 14 amino acids. The CDR3 spells CASGLDRLVTEAFF. The CDR3 region has the DNA TGTGCTAGTGGTTTGGACAGGTTGGTCACTGAAGCTTTCTTT.

The chain joins TRBV30 to TRBJ2-1; TRBD2 aligns across 11 bases. From germline, CDR1 is GTSNPN and CDR2 SVGIG (reference sequence). The CDR3 runs to 15 residues. Unmatched junction bases numbered 8, after V lost 0 bases and J lost 10 bases. CDR3 sequence reads: CAWSVGVAGGREQFF. For the CDR3, the DNA is TGTGCCTGGAGTGTCGGGGTAGCGGGGGGGCGAGAGCAGTTCTTC.

The chain has TRBV6-5 and TRBJ2-7, with D uncertain. This CDR3 spans 15 amino acids. Trimming left V 2 bases short and J 0 bases short, with 11 bases between. Germline assignment: CDR1 MNHEY and CDR2 SVGAGI. The chain's CDR3 is CASSYTGGYSYEQYF. CDR3 sequence (DNA): TGTGCCAGCAGTTACACCGGCGGTTACTCCTACGAGCAGTACTTC.

This sequence joins TRBV7-8 and TRBJ1-1; 7 nucleotides agree with TRBD1. CDR3 length: 15 residues. The germline V gene encodes CDR1 SGHVS and CDR2 FQNEAQ. Losses at the gene ends were 6 bases for V and 10 bases for J; bases not matched to a gene: 17. The CDR3, as DNA: TGTGCCAGCAGAACCTCCCCCTCGACAGGGAATCGAGCTTTCTTT. Translating gives CASRTSPSTGNRAFF. The complete variable domain, with remaining parts taken from reference TRBV7-8 and TRBJ1-1, reads GAGVSQSPRYKVAKRGQDVALRCDPISGHVSLFWYQQALGQGPEFLTYFQNEAQLDKSGLPSDRFFAERPEGSVSTLKIQRTQQEDSAVYLCASRTSPSTGNRAFFGQGTRLTVV.

V and J are TRBV5-5 and TRBJ2-7, with 9 bases lining up with TRBD2. This CDR3 is built from 15 residues. V trimming: 4 bases; J trimming: 7 bases; junction bases outside the gene matches: 12. From germline, CDR1 is SGHKS and CDR2 YYEKEE (reference sequence). CDR3 region: CASSGGAGGDQEQYF. CDR3 DNA: TGTGCCAGCAGCGGCGGGGCGGGGGGGGATCAAGAGCAGTACTTC.

This sequence joins TRBV30 and TRBJ2-5; TRBD1 matches at 9 bases. The CDR3 totals 12 residues. Germline lookup yields CDR1 GTSNPN and CDR2 SVGIG (reference sequence). With 7 bases clipped from V and 6 bases from J, the junction kept 6 bases outside the gene matches. CDR3 loop: CASRTGAKTQYF. The CDR3 nucleotides read TGTGCCTCCAGGACAGGGGCAAAGACCCAGTACTTC.

This clone was counted between two and nine times. The chain is built from TRBV6-5 and TRBJ2-5, with 10 bases that match TRBD1. With V trimmed by 2 bases and J by 3 bases, 3 bases remained unmatched. CDR1 is MNHEY and CDR2 is SVGAGI in the germline V gene. There are 15 residues in the CDR3. CDR3 sequence (DNA): TGTGCCAGCAGTTACGCGGGACAGGGGAAAGAGACCCAGTACTTC. Translation gives CASSYAGQGKETQYF.

V and J are TRBV19 and TRBJ1-2, with D possibly matching TRBD1 (6 bases). The V and J ends lost 0 bases and 8 bases respectively, with 13 bases between them. Germline V gene data show CDR1 as LNHDA and CDR2 as SQIVND (reference sequence). This CDR3 has 14 residues. CDR3 residues: CASSIDRQGQGYTF. CDR3 DNA sequence: TGTGCCAGTAGTATAGATCGGCAGGGACAAGGCTACACCTTC.

The chain couples TRBV4-2 to TRBJ2-7, with 9 bases fitting TRBD1. The germline V gene has CDR1 LGHNA and CDR2 YNFKEQ. CDR3 size: 21 residues. J gave up 7 bases and V 1 base, and 26 bases lay outside the gene matches. CDR3 region: CASSQGLDRGRIGVYWDEQYF. Here the CDR3 DNA reads TGTGCCAGCAGCCAAGGGTTGGACAGGGGAAGAATTGGGGTGTATTGGGATGAGCAGTACTTC.

V is TRBV7-2 and J is TRBJ2-1; D may be TRBD2 (5 bases). There are 15 residues in the CDR3. Germline assignment: CDR1 SGHTA and CDR2 FQGNSA. V was shortened by 1 base and J by 0 bases, with 7 bases between the two germline ends. The CDR3 region is CASSLVAGSYNEQFF. The CDR3, as DNA: TGTGCCAGCAGCTTAGTCGCGGGCTCCTACAATGAGCAGTTCTTC.

V gene TRBV4-2 combines with J gene TRBJ2-1; 16 nucleotides agree with TRBD2. Germline CDR1 and CDR2: LGHNA and YNFKEQ. V was clipped by 4 bases and J by 13 bases; unmatched bases: 4. The CDR3 loop spans 14 amino acids. CDR3 region: CASSRGLAGGAQFF. As DNA, the CDR3 is TGTGCCAGCAGCCGGGGACTAGCGGGGGGGGCTCAGTTCTTC.

V usage is TRBV6-6 and J usage is TRBJ1-2, with TRBD1 identical over 8 bases. The germline V gene encodes CDR1 MNHNY and CDR2 SVGAGI (reference sequence). The CDR3 has 16 amino acids. Trimming at V came to 3 bases and at J to 2 bases, leaving 8 bases not matched to a gene. The CDR3 is CASSYLAGGGNYGYTF. The CDR3 DNA reads TGTGCCAGCAGTTATCTGGCAGGGGGCGGCAACTATGGCTACACCTTC.

The V call is TRBV11-1, the J call TRBJ1-2; 8 bases fit TRBD1. Germline V lookup: CDR1 SGHAT, CDR2 FQDESV (reference sequence). The CDR3 spans 15 residues. Trimming took 6 bases from V and 4 from J; bases not matched to a gene: 10. The CDR3 sequence is CASSPNGQGGYGYTF. CDR3 in DNA: TGTGCCAGCAGTCCTAATGGACAGGGCGGCTATGGCTACACCTTC.

This clone has only a few counts. The chain recombines TRBV7-2 with TRBJ2-1; 10 bases align to TRBD2. The CDR3 runs to 15 residues. The germline CDR1 and CDR2 sequences are SGHTA and FQGNSA. Trimming cost V 5 bases and J 6 bases; bases outside gene matches: 7. The CDR3 reads CASSPQRGGLNEQFF. The CDR3 coding sequence is TGTGCCAGCAGCCCCCAGCGGGGGGGCCTCAATGAGCAGTTCTTC. Drawing the rest from reference TRBV7-2 and TRBJ2-1, the complete variable domain is GAGVSQSPSNKVTEKGKDVELRCDPISGHTALYWYRQSLGQGLEFLIYFQGNSAPDKSGLPSDRFSAERTGGSVSTLTIQRTQQEDSAVYLCASSPQRGGLNEQFFGPGTRLTVL.

About this clone itself: The same CDR3 can be traced to other DNA sequences in this sample. V usage is TRBV19 and J usage is TRBJ1-2; 8 nucleotides match TRBD1. Trimming took 6 bases from V and 3 from J; bases not matched to a gene: 3. This CDR3 has 13 residues. CDR1 is LNHDA and CDR2 is SQIVND in the germline V gene (reference sequence). CDR3: CASSLTGDYGYTF. In nucleotides, the CDR3 is TGTGCCAGTAGCCTGACAGGGGACTATGGCTACACCTTC.

The chain employs TRBV10-3 and TRBJ1-2, with D possibly being TRBD1 (5 bases). From germline, CDR1 is ENHRY and CDR2 SYGVKD. CDR3 length equals 13 residues. Trimming stripped 8 bases from V and 3 bases from J, with 13 bases between. CDR3: CAIHVDSYYGYTF. The CDR3 DNA is TGTGCCATCCATGTCGACAGCTACTATGGCTACACCTTC.

The chain joins TRBV30 to TRBJ2-3; 7 bases are a match to TRBD2. Germline CDR1 is GTSNPN and CDR2 is SVGIG (reference sequence). Losses at the gene ends were 2 bases for V and 5 bases for J; bases not matched to a gene: 7. This CDR3 has 14 amino acids. The CDR3 here is CAWSLGSGGDTQYF. CDR3 bases: TGTGCCTGGAGTCTAGGATCGGGGGGAGATACGCAGTATTTT. The complete variable domain, with remaining parts taken from reference TRBV30 and TRBJ2-3, reads SQTIHQWPATLVQPVGSPLSLECTVEGTSNPNLYWYRQAAGRGLQLLFYSVGIGQISSEVPQNLSASRPQDRQFILSSKKLLLSDSGFYLCAWSLGSGGDTQYFGPGTRLTVL.

The CDR3 protein is CASSPGTSGGKETQYF. CDR3 in DNA: TGTGCCAGCTCACCCGGGACTAGCGGGGGTAAAGAGACCCAGTACTTC. This rearrangement joins TRBV18 to TRBJ2-5, with 14 positions matching TRBD2. CDR1 is KGHSH and CDR2 is LQKENI in the germline V gene. Unmatched junction bases numbered 3, after V lost 3 bases and J lost 3 bases. CDR3 length: 16 residues.

J is TRBJ2-7 and V is TRBV9; maybe TRBD2 (6 bases). The CDR3 covers 15 residues. Germline V CDR1 and CDR2: SGDLS, YYNGEE. Trimming took 0 bases from V and 5 from J, leaving 15 bases between them. CDR3 amino acids: CASSVAGGVLHEQYF. The DNA for the CDR3 is TGTGCCAGCAGCGTAGCTGGAGGGGTCCTACACGAGCAGTACTTC. The complete variable domain, with remaining parts taken from reference TRBV9 and TRBJ2-7, reads DSGVTQTPKHLITATGQRVTLRCSPRSGDLSVYWYQQSLDQGLQFLIQYYNGEERAKGNILERFSAQQFPDLHSELNLSSLELGDSALYFCASSVAGGVLHEQYFGPGTRLTVT.

This clone has more than one count but fewer than ten. V is TRBV7-2 and J is TRBJ1-1, with unresolved D. Germline CDR1 SGHTA, CDR2 FQGNSA. V lost 3 bases and J lost 1, with 9 bases in between. CDR3 length equals 14 residues. The DNA of the CDR3 is TGTGCCAGCAGCTTTCTTGGCAGGAACACTGAAGCTTTCTTT. This sequence encodes CASSFLGRNTEAFF.